Presented here are 6 T cell receptor beta chains from one specimen sequenced in a study of T cells after yellow fever vaccination. TCRdb reprocessed the 5' RACE reads with MiXCR, giving one entry per CDR3 protein. The sample has some 250,000 distinct CDR3 sequences, approximately 3.5% seen once. This specimen was PBMCs, taken 15 days after the yellow fever booster vaccination. These receptors all stem from a man between 18 and 29 years old who received the YFV17D yellow fever vaccine.

This clonotype was seen more than once but under ten times. This chain uses TRBV3-1 with TRBJ1-5, with a weak D call TRBD1 (5 bases). Germline CDR1 reads LGHDT; CDR2 reads YNNKEL (reference sequence). This CDR3 is 13 amino acids long. The ends were cut back, 4 bases at V and 6 bases at J, with 10 bases in the middle. CDR3: CASSPGLAQPQHF. The CDR3, as DNA: TGTGCCAGCAGCCCAGGGCTGGCTCAGCCCCAGCATTTT.

Many counts were recorded for this clonotype. The V call is TRBV20-1, the J call TRBJ1-1; TRBD1 matches at 7 bases. The CDR3 sequence is 13 residues long. Germline V lookup: CDR1 DFQATT, CDR2 SNEGSKA (reference sequence). V dropped 2 bases and J dropped 1; count of bases not matched to a gene: 1. The CDR3 loop reads CSARNRGNTEAFF. In DNA, the CDR3 is TGCAGTGCTAGAAACAGGGGGAACACTGAAGCTTTCTTT.

This clonotype showed up many times. The chain links TRBV5-5 to TRBJ2-6; no definite D call. The CDR3 loop spans 16 amino acids. V was clipped by 0 bases and J by 0 bases, with 7 bases between them. Per germline, CDR1 SGHKS and CDR2 YYEKEE (reference sequence). This CDR3 reads CASSLEWVSGANVLTF. In DNA, the CDR3 is TGTGCCAGCAGCTTGGAATGGGTCTCTGGGGCCAACGTCCTGACTTTC.

This clonotype was seen many times. This sequence joins TRBV4-1 and TRBJ2-3, with 7 bases that match TRBD1. This CDR3 is built from 15 residues. In germline, CDR1 is MGHRA, CDR2 YSYEKL. V lost 0 bases to trimming and J lost 1 base; unmatched junction nucleotides: 1. CDR3 amino acids: CASSQDGQGTDTQYF. The CDR3 bases are TGCGCCAGCAGCCAAGACGGACAGGGCACAGATACGCAGTATTTT.

The sample holds many counts of this clonotype. V and J are TRBV7-9 and TRBJ2-1; D is uncertain. CDR1 and CDR2 from the germline V gene are SEHNR and FQNEAQ (reference sequence). This CDR3 is 13 amino acids long. Trimming cost V 5 bases and J 2 bases, with 7 bases left between them. CDR3 sequence reads: CASSTTPYNEQFF. The DNA of the CDR3 is TGTGCCAGCAGCACCACCCCCTACAATGAGCAGTTCTTC.

This clonotype came up many times. V is TRBV6-6 and J is TRBJ1-5; D is ambiguous. V was pared by 3 bases and J by 7 bases, with 19 bases between. The CDR3 consists of 16 residues. Germline V CDR1 and CDR2: MNHNY, SVGAGI (reference sequence). The CDR3 region has the DNA TGTGCCAGCAGTTATTGGGGAACCCAGGAGGGACAGCCCCAGCATTTT. The encoded protein is CASSYWGTQEGQPQHF.